These 9 T cell receptor beta chains were sequenced from one sample in a study of regulatory T cells in long-lasting Graves disease. With iRepertoire HTBI primers and Arm-PCR of CDR3 regions, TCR beta libraries were built. TCRdb recomputed calls from the multiplex PCR reads with MiXCR, one row per CDR3 protein. Among under 500,000 distinct CDR3 sequences listed, about a sixth were seen once. As to time point: newly diagnosed GD, antithyroid drugs for less than 3 months. PBMC RNA was the source of the TCR library. These data were also reused for a study on T cells in Graves' hyperthyroidism and ophthalmopathy.

This sample comprised peripheral blood mononuclear cells (PBMCs), obtained at new diagnosis, from a patient treated with antithyroid drugs. All receptors derive from a young woman with Graves disease.

The J gene is TRBJ2-3, the V gene TRBV20-1; 7 positions agree with TRBD2. The CDR3 is made up of 16 amino acids. Trimming removed 3 bases from V and 2 bases from J; junction bases left unmatched: 11. Germline V gene sequence: CDR1 DFQATT, CDR2 SNEGSKA (reference sequence). CDR3 sequence reads: CSASGGSGPSTDTQYF. CDR3 DNA sequence: TGCAGTGCTAGCGGGGGGTCAGGGCCCTCCACAGATACGCAGTATTTT.

In this sample, this clonotype turned up many times. The junction differs from germline at one of its ends, possibly a read error. The gene calls are TRBV3-1 and TRBJ2-5, with no clear D. CDR1 and CDR2 from the germline V gene are LGHDT and YNNKEL (reference sequence). CDR3 length: 13 amino acids. CDR3 coding DNA: TGTGCCAGCAGCCTCCTCCTGCAAGGGACCCAGTACTTC. Translated: CASSLLLQGTQYF.

This clonotype was detected ten times or more. This rearrangement joins TRBV28 to TRBJ2-2; 11 bases are shared with TRBD1. Germline lookup yields CDR1 MDHEN and CDR2 SYDVKM. The length of the CDR3 is 16 residues. The V and J ends lost 6 bases and 4 bases, in that order; junction bases with no gene match: 7. The CDR3 region has the DNA TGTGCCAGCAGGCTACTGGGACAGGGGGTCACCGGGGAGCTGTTTTTT. It translates to CASRLLGQGVTGELFF.

This clonotype was detected many times. This sequence joins TRBV28 and TRBJ1-1, with 8 bases that match TRBD1. V lost 2 bases and J lost 3; bases outside the gene matches: 5. This CDR3 has 15 residues. CDR1 is MDHEN and CDR2 is SYDVKM in the germline V gene. CDR3 region: CASSLQGAWDTEAFF. In DNA, the CDR3 is TGTGCCAGCAGTTTACAGGGGGCTTGGGACACTGAAGCTTTCTTT.

This clonotype was counted at least ten times. The genes are TRBV28 and TRBJ2-1; the match to TRBD1 covers 9 bases. Trimming at V came to 5 bases and at J to 2 bases, leaving 4 bases not matched to a gene. Germline CDR1 reads MDHEN; CDR2 reads SYDVKM. The CDR3 totals 15 residues. The CDR3 protein is CASSNRDRAYNEQFF. The CDR3 nucleotides are TGTGCCAGCAGTAACCGGGACAGGGCCTACAATGAGCAGTTCTTC.

The table lists this clonotype with a few counts. This chain joins TRBV14 and TRBJ2-7; 11 bases agree with TRBD2. CDR1 is SGHDN and CDR2 is FVKESK in the germline V gene. The junction had 10 bases not matched to a gene; V was cut back by 5 bases and J by 4 bases. The CDR3 loop spans 16 amino acids. This chain's CDR3 is CASSALAGGLAYEQYF. The CDR3 DNA reads TGTGCCAGCAGCGCGCTAGCGGGAGGTCTTGCGTACGAGCAGTACTTC.

For this clonotype: Being one base from a much bigger clone, this may be a read error. The CDR3 protein is CASSPTGGLSNYGCTF. Written as DNA, the CDR3 is TGTGCCAGCAGCCCGACAGGGGGCCTATCTAACTATGGCTGCACCTTC. This rearrangement joins TRBV7-2 to TRBJ1-2; 10 bases align to TRBD1. Germline lookup yields CDR1 SGHTA and CDR2 FQGNSA. The CDR3 has 16 residues.

This clonotype was seen at least ten times. The rearrangement uses TRBV7-9 and TRBJ1-1; D may be TRBD1 (5 bases). V shed 1 base and J shed 6 bases, with 15 bases lying between them. This CDR3 has 15 residues. Germline assignment: CDR1 SEHNR and CDR2 FQNEAQ (reference sequence). CDR3 coding DNA: TGTGCCAGCAGCTTAGAGGGGTTCGGCGCGGCTGAAGCTTTCTTT. Encoded protein: CASSLEGFGAAEAFF.

CDR3: CASSSGLATASSTDTQYF. CDR3 coding DNA: TGTGCCAGCAGTTCGGGACTAGCGACAGCCTCTAGCACAGATACGCAGTATTTT. J is TRBJ2-3 and V is TRBV28, with 10 nucleotides matching TRBD2. This CDR3 has 18 residues. CDR1 is MDHEN, CDR2 SYDVKM, per germline. The J segment lost 0 bases and the V segment lost 4 bases, leaving 10 bases of the junction unmatched. Full variable domain (outside the CDR3, taken from reference TRBV28 and TRBJ2-3): DVKVTQSSRYLVKRTGEKVFLECVQDMDHENMFWYRQDPGLGLRLIYFSYDVKMKEKGDIPEGYSVSREKKERFSLILESASTNQTSMYLCASSSGLATASSTDTQYFGPGTRLTVL.